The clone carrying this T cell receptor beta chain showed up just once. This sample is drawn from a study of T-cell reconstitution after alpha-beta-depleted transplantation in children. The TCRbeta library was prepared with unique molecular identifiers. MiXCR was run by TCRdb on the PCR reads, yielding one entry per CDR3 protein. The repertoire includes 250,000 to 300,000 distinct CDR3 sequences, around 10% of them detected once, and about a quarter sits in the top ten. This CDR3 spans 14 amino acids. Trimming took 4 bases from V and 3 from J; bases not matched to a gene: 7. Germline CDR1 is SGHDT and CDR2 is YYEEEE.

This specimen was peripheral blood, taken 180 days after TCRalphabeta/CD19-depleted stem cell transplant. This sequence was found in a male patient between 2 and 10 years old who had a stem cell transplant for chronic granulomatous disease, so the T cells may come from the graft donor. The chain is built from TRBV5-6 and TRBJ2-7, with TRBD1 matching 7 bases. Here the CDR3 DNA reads TGTGCCAGCAGCGTCGGACAGGCCTACTACGAGCAGTACTTC. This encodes CASSVGQAYYEQYF.